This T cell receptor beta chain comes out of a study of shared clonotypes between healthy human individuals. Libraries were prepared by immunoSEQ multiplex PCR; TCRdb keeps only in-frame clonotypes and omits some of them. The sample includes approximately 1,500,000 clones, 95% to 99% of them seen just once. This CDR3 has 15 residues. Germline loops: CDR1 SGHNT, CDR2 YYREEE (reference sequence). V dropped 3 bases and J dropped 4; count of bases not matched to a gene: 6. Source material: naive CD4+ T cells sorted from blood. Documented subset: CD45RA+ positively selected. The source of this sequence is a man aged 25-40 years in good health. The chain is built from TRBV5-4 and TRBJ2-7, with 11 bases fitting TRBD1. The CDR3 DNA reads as TGTGCCAGCAGCTCAACCCGGGACAGGGGGTACGAGCAGTACTTC. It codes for CASSSTRDRGYEQYF.